These 19 T cell receptor beta chains share one sample of origin, sequenced in a study of technical replicates of blood from a handful of donors. Using immunoSEQ multiplex PCR, the repertoire was profiled, and TCRdb retains in-frame clones only, with some absent. The table records under 100,000 clones, 90% to 96% of them present only once. Sequencing used T cells isolated from PBMCs. Every receptor here comes from a human donor in good health.

J is TRBJ1-2 and V is TRBV21-1; TRBD1 reflects the table's D call only, with no check against the DNA. TRBV21-1 is deemed a pseudogene. The length of the CDR3 is 16 residues. CDR3 region: CASRVVGQTGLYGYTF. In DNA, the CDR3 is TGTGCCAGTCGAGTGGTGGGACAGACAGGACTATATGGCTACACCTTC.

The chain combines TRBV5-1 with TRBJ2-5; possible D gene TRBD2, 5 bases. Trimming shortened V by 0 bases and J by 0 bases, and 15 bases separated the two germline ends. Germline V CDR1 and CDR2: SGHRS, YFSETQ. This CDR3 comprises 17 residues. The CDR3 region is CASSLGGGLMYQETQYF. The CDR3, as DNA: TGCGCCAGCAGCTTGGGAGGCGGGCTAATGTACCAAGAGACCCAGTACTTC.

The chain combines TRBV28 with TRBJ2-7, with D maybe TRBD2 (6 bases). CDR1 and CDR2 from the germline V gene are MDHEN and SYDVKM. The CDR3 contains 17 residues. Deletions cut 3 bases from V and 2 bases from J, with 20 bases between. As DNA, the CDR3 is TGTGCCAGCAGTTTCCCCCTAGCCGGGAGAAGGACCTACGAGCAGTACTTC. Its protein product is CASSFPLAGRRTYEQYF.

This clone was observed a single time. The gene calls are TRBV7-9 and TRBJ2-5; TRBD1 matches 10 bases. CDR3 size: 14 residues. The J segment lost 5 bases and the V segment lost 4 bases, leaving 4 bases of the junction unmatched. Per germline, CDR1 SEHNR and CDR2 FQNEAQ (reference sequence). The CDR3 region is CASSSQTGGETQYF. The CDR3, as DNA: TGTGCCAGCAGCTCCCAGACAGGGGGCGAGACCCAGTACTTC.

This clone has a handful of counts. The gene calls are TRBV14 and TRBJ1-2; D gene unclear. Germline CDR1 SGHDN, CDR2 FVKESK. The CDR3 has 14 amino acids. Trimming removed 0 bases at V and 2 bases at J, with 7 bases between. CDR3: CASSQDHGNYGYTF. The CDR3, as DNA: TGTGCCAGCAGCCAAGATCACGGGAACTATGGCTACACCTTC.

The J gene is TRBJ2-1, the V gene TRBV7-9, with TRBD1 matching 9 bases. Germline-derived CDR1 and CDR2 are SEHNR and FQNEAQ (reference sequence). The CDR3 covers 16 residues. With 3 bases clipped from V and 6 bases from J, the junction kept 9 bases outside the gene matches. CDR3 region: CASSFGGTGRFNEQFF. The CDR3 DNA follows: TGTGCCAGCAGCTTTGGAGGGACAGGGAGGTTCAATGAGCAGTTCTTC.

The CDR3 DNA follows: TGTGCCAGCAACCTGGGGGGTCTCTCGGGAGTGGGAAACATTCAGTACTTC. Its protein product is CASNLGGLSGVGNIQYF. The gene calls are TRBV5-5 and TRBJ2-4; D may be TRBD2 (6 bases). The V end was cut by 6 bases, the J end by 6 bases, with 25 bases between. There are 17 residues in the CDR3. Looked up from germline, CDR1 is SGHKS and CDR2 is YYEKEE (reference sequence).

The chain combines TRBV10-1 with TRBJ1-2; 7 nucleotides match TRBD1. The V segment lost 0 bases and the J segment 6 bases; nucleotides outside the gene matches: 13. Germline loops: CDR1 WNHNN, CDR2 SYGVQD (reference sequence). CDR3 length equals 17 residues. CDR3 coding DNA: TGCGCCAGCAGTGAGTCGATAACAGGGACAGTGAGCGATGGCTACACCTTC. Its translation is CASSESITGTVSDGYTF.

The rearrangement uses TRBV5-5 and TRBJ2-7, with D perhaps TRBD2 (6 bases). The CDR3 has 15 residues. Germline V gene sequence: CDR1 SGHKS, CDR2 YYEKEE (reference sequence). V dropped 2 bases and J dropped 0 bases, with 12 bases sitting between them. The CDR3 loop is CASSLGAGISYEQYF. CDR3 sequence (DNA): TGTGCCAGCAGCTTAGGCGCGGGGATCTCCTACGAGCAGTACTTC.

The V call is TRBV5-4, the J call TRBJ2-5; tentative D call: TRBD1 (5 bases). Germline-derived CDR1 and CDR2 are SGHNT and YYREEE (reference sequence). CDR3 length: 13 residues. Trimming took 4 bases from V and 5 from J, leaving 12 bases between them. The CDR3 DNA follows: TGTGCCAGCAGCAAAGGGGCTGGGGAGACCCAGTACTTC. It yields the protein CASSKGAGETQYF.

Remarks on this clone: A read error may account for a junction end that differs from germline. The chain has TRBV6-5 and TRBJ1-1; TRBD1 agrees at 12 bases. CDR1 MNHEY and CDR2 SVGAGI come from the germline V gene. The CDR3 is made up of 15 amino acids. CDR3 in DNA: TGTGCCATCAGTTCGGGACAGGGGGCGCAAAGATCGTCTTTCTTT. This gives the protein CAISSGQGAQRSSFF.

The chain's CDR3 is CASSLRGIPYEQYF. CDR3 nucleotides: TGCGCCAGCAGCTTGAGGGGGATCCCCTACGAGCAGTACTTC. The rearrangement links TRBV5-1 to TRBJ2-7, with D maybe TRBD1 (6 bases). V shed 1 base and J shed 2 bases, with 10 bases lying between them. Germline V gene data show CDR1 as SGHRS and CDR2 as YFSETQ. CDR3 length equals 14 residues.

This chain joins TRBV28 and TRBJ1-5, with TRBD1 matching 8 bases. CDR1 MDHEN and CDR2 SYDVKM come from the germline V gene. V gave up 7 bases and J gave up 0 bases; unmatched junction bases: 8. The CDR3 covers 16 residues. CDR3 in amino acids: CASIPGQADSNQPQHF. CDR3 in DNA: TGTGCCAGCATCCCGGGACAGGCCGATAGCAATCAGCCCCAGCATTTT.

The J gene is TRBJ2-1, the V gene TRBV29-1, with TRBD2 matching over 14 bases. This CDR3 is 14 amino acids long. CDR1 and CDR2 from the germline V gene are SQVTM and ANQGSEA. Germline trimming cut 4 bases from V and 8 bases from J; bases unmatched to any gene: 4. The CDR3 region is CSVGGLAGVYEQFF. The CDR3 nucleotides are TGCAGCGTTGGGGGACTAGCGGGAGTTTATGAGCAGTTCTTC.

This clone was seen a single time. This rearrangement joins TRBV5-1 to TRBJ2-7; 7 bases align to TRBD1. The V gene's germline CDR1 is SGHRS and CDR2 YFSETQ. The trim removed 3 bases at V and 3 bases at J, leaving 6 bases unmatched. The CDR3 contains 14 residues. The DNA of the CDR3 is TGCGCCAGCAGCTCGGGACAGATAGGCTACGAGCAGTACTTC. It codes for CASSSGQIGYEQYF.

The chain joins TRBV28 to TRBJ2-1; TRBD2 agrees at 7 bases. V shed 5 bases and J 4 bases; nucleotides not matched to a gene: 2. This CDR3 comprises 13 residues. Germline V CDR1 and CDR2: MDHEN, SYDVKM. CDR3 bases: TGTGCCAGCAGTCTAGCGGAATACAATGAGCAGTTCTTC. Protein: CASSLAEYNEQFF.

DNA of the CDR3: TGTGCCAGCAGTTTCGGGGAAAGCAATCAGCCCCAGCATTTT. It is translated as CASSFGESNQPQHF. The V and J genes are TRBV28 and TRBJ1-5; D is ambiguous. The CDR3 runs 14 residues. Germline CDR1 MDHEN, CDR2 SYDVKM. With 3 bases removed from V and 1 base from J, the gap between germline ends came to 7 bases.

This rearrangement joins TRBV5-1 to TRBJ1-5; D is unclear. V dropped 1 base and J dropped 4 bases, with 27 bases sitting between them. The CDR3 loop spans 20 amino acids. CDR1 and CDR2 from the germline V gene are SGHRS and YFSETQ. DNA of the CDR3: TGCGCCAGCAGCTTGTTATCGGTCCCAGTAGCACCGAACCTGAATCAGCCCCAGCATTTT. It specifies CASSLLSVPVAPNLNQPQHF.

The chain carries TRBV2 and TRBJ2-1; 10 nucleotides line up with TRBD1. Germline CDR1 is SNHLY and CDR2 is FYNNEI. The CDR3 is made up of 15 amino acids. The V and J ends lost 11 bases and 1 base, in that order; junction bases with no gene match: 8. The CDR3 sequence is CALRRDRGSYNEQFF. Here the CDR3 DNA reads TGTGCCCTAAGGCGGGACAGGGGTTCCTACAATGAGCAGTTCTTC.